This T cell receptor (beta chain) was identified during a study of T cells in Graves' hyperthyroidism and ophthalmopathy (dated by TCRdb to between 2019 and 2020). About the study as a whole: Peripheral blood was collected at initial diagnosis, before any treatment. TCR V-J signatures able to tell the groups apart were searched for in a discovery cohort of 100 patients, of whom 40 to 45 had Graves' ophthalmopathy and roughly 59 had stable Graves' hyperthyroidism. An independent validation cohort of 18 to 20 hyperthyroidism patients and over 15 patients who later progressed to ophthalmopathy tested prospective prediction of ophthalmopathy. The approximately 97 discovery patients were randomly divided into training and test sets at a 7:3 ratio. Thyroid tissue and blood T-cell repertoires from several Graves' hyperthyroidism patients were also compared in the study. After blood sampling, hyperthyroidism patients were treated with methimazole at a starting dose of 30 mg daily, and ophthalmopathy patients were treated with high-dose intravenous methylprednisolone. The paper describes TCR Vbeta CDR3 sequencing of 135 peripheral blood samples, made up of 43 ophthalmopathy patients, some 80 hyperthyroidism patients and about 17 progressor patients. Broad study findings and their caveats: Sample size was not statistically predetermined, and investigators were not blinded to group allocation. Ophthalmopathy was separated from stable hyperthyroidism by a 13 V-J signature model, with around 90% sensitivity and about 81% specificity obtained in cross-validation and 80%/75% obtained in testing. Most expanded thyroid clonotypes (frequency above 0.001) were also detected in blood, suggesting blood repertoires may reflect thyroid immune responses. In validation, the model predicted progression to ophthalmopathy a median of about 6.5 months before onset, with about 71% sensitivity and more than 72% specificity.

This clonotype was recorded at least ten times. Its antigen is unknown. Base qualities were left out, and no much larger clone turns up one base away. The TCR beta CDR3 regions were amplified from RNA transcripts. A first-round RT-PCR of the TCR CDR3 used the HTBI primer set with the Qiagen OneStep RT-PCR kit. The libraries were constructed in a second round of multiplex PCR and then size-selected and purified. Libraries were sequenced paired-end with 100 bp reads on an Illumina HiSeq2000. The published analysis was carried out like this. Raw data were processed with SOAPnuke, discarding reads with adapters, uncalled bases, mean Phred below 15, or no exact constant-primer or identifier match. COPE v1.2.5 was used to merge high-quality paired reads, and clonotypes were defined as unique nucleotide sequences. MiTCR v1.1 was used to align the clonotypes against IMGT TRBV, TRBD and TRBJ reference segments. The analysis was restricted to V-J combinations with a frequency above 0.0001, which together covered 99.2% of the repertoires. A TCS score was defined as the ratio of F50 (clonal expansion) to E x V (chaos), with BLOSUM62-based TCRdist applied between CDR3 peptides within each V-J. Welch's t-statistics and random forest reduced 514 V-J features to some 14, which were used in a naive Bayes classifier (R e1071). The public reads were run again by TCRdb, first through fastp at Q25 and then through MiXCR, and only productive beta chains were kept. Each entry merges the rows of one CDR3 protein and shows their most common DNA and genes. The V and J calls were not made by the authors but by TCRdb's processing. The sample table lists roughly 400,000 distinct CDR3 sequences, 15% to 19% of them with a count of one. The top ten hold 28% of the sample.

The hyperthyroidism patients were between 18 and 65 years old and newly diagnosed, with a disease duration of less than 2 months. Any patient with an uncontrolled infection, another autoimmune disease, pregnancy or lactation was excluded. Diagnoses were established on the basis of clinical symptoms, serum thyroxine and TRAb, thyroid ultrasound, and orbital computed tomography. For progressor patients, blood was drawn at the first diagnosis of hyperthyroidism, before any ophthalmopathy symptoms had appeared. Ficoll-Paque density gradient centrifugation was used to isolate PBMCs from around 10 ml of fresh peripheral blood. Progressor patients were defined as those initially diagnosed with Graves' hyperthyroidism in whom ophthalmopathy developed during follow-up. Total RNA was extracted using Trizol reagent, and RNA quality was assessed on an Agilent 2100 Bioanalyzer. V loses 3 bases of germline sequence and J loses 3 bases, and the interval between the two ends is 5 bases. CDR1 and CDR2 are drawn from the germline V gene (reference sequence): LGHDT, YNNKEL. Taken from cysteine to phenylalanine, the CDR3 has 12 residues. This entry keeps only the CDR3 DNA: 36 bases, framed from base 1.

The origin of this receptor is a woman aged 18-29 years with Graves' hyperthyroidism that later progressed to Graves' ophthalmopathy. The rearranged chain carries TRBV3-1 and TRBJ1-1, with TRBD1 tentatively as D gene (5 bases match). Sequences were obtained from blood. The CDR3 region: CASSHRDTEAFF. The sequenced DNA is TGTGCCAGCAGCCACAGGGACACTGAAGCTTTCTTT.